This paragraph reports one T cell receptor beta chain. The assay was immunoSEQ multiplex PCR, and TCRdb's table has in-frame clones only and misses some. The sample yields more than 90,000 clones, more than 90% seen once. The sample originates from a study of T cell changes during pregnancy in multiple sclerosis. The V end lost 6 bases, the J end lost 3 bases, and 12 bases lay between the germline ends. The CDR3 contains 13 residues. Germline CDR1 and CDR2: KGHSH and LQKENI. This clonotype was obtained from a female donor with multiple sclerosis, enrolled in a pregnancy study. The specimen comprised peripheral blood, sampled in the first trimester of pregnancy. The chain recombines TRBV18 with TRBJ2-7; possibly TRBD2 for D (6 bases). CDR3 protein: CASSSKEGYEQYF. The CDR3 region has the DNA TGTGCCAGCTCCTCAAAGGAGGGCTACGAGCAGTACTTC.